The rows below give T cell receptor beta chains drawn from one sample of a study of regulatory T cells in long-lasting Graves disease. Each CDR3 protein gets one entry after TCRdb re-called the multiplex PCR reads with MiXCR. The sample has 420,000 or so distinct CDR3 sequences, about 17% seen once; the top ten hold about 23%. This same sample was also taken into another study, of T cells in Graves' hyperthyroidism and ophthalmopathy.

The sequencing here drew on peripheral blood mononuclear cells (PBMCs), taken at new diagnosis, from a patient treated with antithyroid drugs. The receptors stem from a woman younger than 35 with Graves disease. The CDR3 runs from the conserved cysteine through the conserved F or W. D genes are given only for firm matches. Only some rows state a clone size, as once, few, many or a class for expanded clones.

D gene: TRBD2; J gene: TRBJ2-1; V gene: TRBV6-1; clone size: many; CDR3 DNA: TGTGCCAGCTTTGGCCTAGCGGGAGAGTGGAATGAGCAGTTCTTC; CDR3 protein: CASFGLAGEWNEQFF
D gene: TRBD1; J gene: TRBJ2-2; V gene: TRBV28; clone size: many; CDR3 DNA: TGTGCCAGCAGCCCTGGGACAGGGGGCACCGGGGAGCTGTTTTTT; CDR3 protein: CASSPGTGGTGELFF
D gene: TRBD1; J gene: TRBJ2-7; V gene: TRBV7-6; clone size: many; CDR3 DNA: TGTGCCAGCAGCCCGACAGGGACCTACGAGCAGTACTTC; CDR3 protein: CASSPTGTYEQYF
D gene: TRBD2; J gene: TRBJ2-7; V gene: TRBV27; clone size: .; CDR3 DNA: TGTGCCAGCAGTCGGACTAGCGGCACATTTTCATACGAGCAGTACTTC; CDR3 protein: CASSRTSGTFSYEQYF
D gene: .; J gene: TRBJ1-4; V gene: TRBV5-4; clone size: .; CDR3 DNA: TGTACCAGCAGCTTGGATGCAACCCGAAAACTGTTTTTT; CDR3 protein: CTSSLDATRKLFF
D gene: TRBD2; J gene: TRBJ2-5; V gene: TRBV6-5; clone size: many; CDR3 DNA: TGTGCCAGCAGTTACTCGGGAACTAGCGGGAGAAGGGAGACCCAGTACTTC; CDR3 protein: CASSYSGTSGRRETQYF
D gene: .; J gene: TRBJ2-5; V gene: TRBV9; clone size: many; CDR3 DNA: TGTGCCAGCAGCGTAGGGCGGGGATCGTACCAAGAGACCCAGTACTTC; CDR3 protein: CASSVGRGSYQETQYF
D gene: TRBD1; J gene: TRBJ1-6; V gene: TRBV20-1; clone size: many; CDR3 DNA: TGCAGTGGAAGAGTGGGGACAGGATGGAATTCACCCCTCCACTTT; CDR3 protein: CSGRVGTGWNSPLHF
D gene: .; J gene: TRBJ1-5; V gene: TRBV28; clone size: .; CDR3 DNA: TGTGCCAGCAGTACCCAGGGAATTCGGAATCAGCCCCAGCATTTT; CDR3 protein: CASSTQGIRNQPQHF
D gene: .; J gene: TRBJ1-2; V gene: TRBV12-3/TRBV12-4; clone size: many; CDR3 DNA: TGTGCCAGCAGTTTAAAGAGAATACCACTTTATGGCTACACCTTC; CDR3 protein: CASSLKRIPLYGYTF
D gene: .; J gene: TRBJ1-3; V gene: TRBV14; clone size: few; CDR3 DNA: TGTGCCAGCAGCCTCGACACGAGGAGCACCATATATTTT; CDR3 protein: CASSLDTRSTIYF
D gene: TRBD1; J gene: TRBJ2-7; V gene: TRBV19; clone size: .; CDR3 DNA: TGTGCCAGGACCTCGGGACAGGGGGATTCCTACGAGCAGTACTTC; CDR3 protein: CARTSGQGDSYEQYF
D gene: TRBD2; J gene: TRBJ2-3; V gene: TRBV10-3; clone size: .; CDR3 DNA: TGTGCCACCGGGACTAGCGGAAGCACAGATACGCAGTATTTT; CDR3 protein: CATGTSGSTDTQYF
D gene: .; J gene: TRBJ2-5; V gene: TRBV24-1; clone size: many; CDR3 DNA: TGTGCCACCAGTGATTGGGGGATGGAGACCCAGTACTTC; CDR3 protein: CATSDWGMETQYF
D gene: .; J gene: TRBJ1-6; V gene: TRBV20-1; clone size: many; CDR3 DNA: TGCAGTGCTAGAAGGTCCGAAGACTCCTATAATTCACCCCTCCACTTT; CDR3 protein: CSARRSEDSYNSPLHF
D gene: .; J gene: TRBJ2-3; V gene: TRBV12-3/TRBV12-4; clone size: many; CDR3 DNA: TGTGCCAGCAGTTTAAGCTCAGCCCGAGATACGCAGTATTTT; CDR3 protein: CASSLSSARDTQYF
D gene: TRBD2; J gene: TRBJ2-2; V gene: TRBV3-1; clone size: few; CDR3 DNA: TGTGCCAGCAGCCACCGTCCCGGGACTAGCGGTGCGAACACCGGGGAGCTGTTTTTT; CDR3 protein: CASSHRPGTSGANTGELFF
D gene: .; J gene: TRBJ2-2; V gene: TRBV24-1; clone size: many; CDR3 DNA: TGTGCCACCAGTGACATCAGGGCCGGGGAGCTGTTTTTT; CDR3 protein: CATSDIRAGELFF